This T cell receptor (beta chain) was sequenced in a study of T cell repertoires in cytomegalovirus infection. Study information: Matching HLA type, along with CMV infection, was indicated by public TCR beta signatures.

Study findings and constraints: HLA-C-restricted CMV-specific TCR beta clonotypes were dominant in the ex vivo response.

This CDR3 spans 12 amino acids. Germline V gene sequence: CDR1 SGHNT, CDR2 YENEEA. Trimming removed 6 bases from V and 7 bases from J, with 10 bases in between. At least ten counts were recorded for this clonotype. The target antigen is unknown. TCRdb re-analysed the reads in MiXCR, keeping a single row per CDR3 protein. The sample lists under 600,000 distinct CDR3 sequences; approximately 16% were seen once. The sequence derives from a human donor in good health (CMV status not recorded). Some clones in this sample may be carry-over from other donors' samples. The rearrangement links TRBV11-3 to TRBJ2-1, with D unclear. Material: CD8+ T cells from PBMCs. The CDR3 here is CASSGEGNEQFF. The CDR3 nucleotides read TGTGCCAGCAGTGGGGAAGGGAATGAGCAGTTCTTC.